This T cell receptor (beta chain) was identified in a study of radiation and T cells in renal cell carcinoma. About this clone itself: What it binds is not known.

This table comes from immunoSEQ multiplex PCR, and its TCRdb copy is limited to in-frame clones, with some not included. The sample records 150,000 to 180,000 clones, approximately 86% being singletons. The study's findings and limits: In blood, top tumor clones expanded by 2 weeks, shrinking by 4. Pretreatment tumor biopsies were lacking, so baseline clonotypes are unknown.

Time point reported: blood 2 weeks post-SBRT. Treatment defined: 15 Gy SBRT to primary tumor, nephrectomy 4 weeks later. Blood was sampled at baseline, 2 weeks and 4 weeks after SBRT. The patient's renal cell carcinoma had clear cell pathology. This receptor was identified in a woman in her forties or fifties with renal cell carcinoma. The sequences come from blood, collected from a patient whose treatment included radiotherapy and nephrectomy.

CDR3 sequence reads: CASSQAGRPLGYTF. The CDR3 bases are TGTGCCAGCAGCCAGGCGGGGAGGCCTCTAGGCTACACCTTC. The V gene is TRBV16, the J gene TRBJ1-2; D is uncertain. Trimming shortened V by 3 bases and J by 8 bases, and 16 bases separated the two germline ends. Germline V gives CDR1 KGHSY, CDR2 FQNENV. The CDR3 extends over 14 amino acids.